A single sample gave rise to the 8 T cell receptor beta chains below, sequenced in a study of cytomegalovirus exposure and HLA in healthy donors. Only in-frame clones appear in the TCRdb table, and some are missing; sequencing was by immunoSEQ multiplex PCR. The table has fewer than 85,000 clones, roughly 92% seen once. Sequencing was done on a sample of PBMCs. These receptors all stem from a woman in her late teens or twenties in good health and CMV-seronegative.

The chain combines TRBV6-5 with TRBJ1-2; TRBD1 aligns across 8 bases. Trimming took 1 base from V and 8 from J; bases not matched to a gene: 12. This CDR3 is built from 16 residues. Germline V gene sequence: CDR1 MNHEY, CDR2 SVGAGI. The chain's CDR3 is CASSYFRGQARRGYTF. The DNA for the CDR3 is TGTGCCAGCAGTTACTTTCGGGGACAGGCGCGTCGCGGCTACACCTTC.

The rearrangement joins TRBV7-2 to TRBJ1-6; 7 nucleotides line up with TRBD1. From germline, CDR1 is SGHTA and CDR2 FQGNSA. This CDR3 comprises 15 residues. V was pared by 5 bases and J by 15 bases, with 16 bases of the junction left unmatched. The CDR3 loop reads CASSALTGVALGLHF. For the CDR3, the DNA is TGTGCCAGCAGCGCTTTAACAGGGGTCGCCTTAGGCCTCCACTTT.

This rearrangement joins TRBV27 to TRBJ2-7, with D hard to call. The V gene lost 3 bases and the J gene lost 0 bases, with 6 bases spanning the gap. CDR1 and CDR2 from the germline V gene are MNHEY and SMNVEV (reference sequence). The CDR3 covers 13 residues. The CDR3 DNA is TGTGCCAGCAGTTTCCCCGGCTCCTACGAGCAGTACTTC. Residues: CASSFPGSYEQYF.

The rearrangement links TRBV14 to TRBJ2-2; the D is unclear. The V end was cut by 4 bases, the J end by 6 bases, with 9 bases between. Germline V gene lookup returns CDR1 SGHDN and CDR2 FVKESK. The CDR3 runs 13 residues. CDR3 residues: CASSRRLPGELFF. Here the CDR3 DNA reads TGTGCCAGCAGCCGACGACTGCCCGGGGAGCTGTTTTTT.

V gene TRBV6-6 combines with J gene TRBJ1-5; TRBD1 is a possible D gene (6 bases). The ends were cut back, 7 bases at V and 7 bases at J, with 17 bases in the middle. The CDR3 extends over 14 amino acids. CDR1 is MNHNY, CDR2 SVGAGI, per germline (reference sequence). CDR3: CASNQGSSDQPQHF. CDR3 sequence (DNA): TGTGCCAGCAACCAGGGGAGCTCCGACCAGCCCCAGCATTTT.

The rearrangement links TRBV27 to TRBJ1-2, with TRBD1 as a possible D gene (6 bases). The CDR3 covers 15 residues. Trimming cost V 3 bases and J 7 bases, with 18 bases left between them. CDR1 MNHEY and CDR2 SMNVEV come from the germline V gene (reference sequence). CDR3 residues: CASSLKWQGKIGYTF. In nucleotides, the CDR3 is TGTGCCAGCAGTTTGAAGTGGCAGGGGAAGATTGGCTACACCTTC.

The chain is built from TRBV9 and TRBJ1-4, with TRBD1 matching over 7 bases. The V segment lost 3 bases and the J segment 1 base; nucleotides outside the gene matches: 12. CDR3 length: 18 amino acids. Germline V gene data show CDR1 as SGDLS and CDR2 as YYNGEE. The CDR3, as DNA: TGTGCCAGCAGCGCCCACAGGGGAATAGATGTAACTAATGAAAAACTGTTTTTT. As protein: CASSAHRGIDVTNEKLFF. The complete variable domain, with remaining parts taken from reference TRBV9 and TRBJ1-4, reads DSGVTQTPKHLITATGQRVTLRCSPRSGDLSVYWYQQSLDQGLQFLIQYYNGEERAKGNILERFSAQQFPDLHSELNLSSLELGDSALYFCASSAHRGIDVTNEKLFFGSGTQLSVL.

V gene TRBV5-1 combines with J gene TRBJ1-6; 8 positions match TRBD1. The junction had 7 bases not matched to a gene; V was cut back by 2 bases and J by 9 bases. Per germline, CDR1 SGHRS and CDR2 YFSETQ. This CDR3 has 15 residues. CDR3 sequence: CASSFNRDRSSPLHF. CDR3 nucleotides: TGCGCCAGCAGCTTCAACCGGGACAGGTCTTCACCCCTCCACTTT. Using reference TRBV5-1 and TRBJ1-6 for the parts outside the CDR3, the full variable domain is KAGVTQTPRYLIKTRGQQVTLSCSPISGHRSVSWYQQTPGQGLQFLFEYFSETQRNKGNFPGRFSGRQFSNSRSEMNVSTLELGDSALYLCASSFNRDRSSPLHFGNGTRLTVT.